This paragraph covers one TCR beta chain sequence. This sample was included in a study of cytomegalovirus exposure and HLA in healthy donors. The V end was cut by 5 bases, the J end by 3 bases, with 21 bases between. The CDR3 runs 17 residues. The germline gives CDR1 SGHRS, CDR2 YFSETQ. Only in-frame clones appear in the TCRdb table, and some are missing; sequencing was by immunoSEQ multiplex PCR. The sample holds about 130,000 clones; around 94% are singletons and the top ten take around 1.2%. The chain carries TRBV5-1 and TRBJ1-5; D may be TRBD1 (6 bases). Specimen: PBMCs. The clonotype was recovered from a woman between 18 and 29 years old in good health and CMV-seronegative. CDR3 in DNA: TGCGCCAGCAGGGCTGGGGGCCCCCTAGAATCCAATCAGCCCCAGCATTTT. It specifies CASRAGGPLESNQPQHF.